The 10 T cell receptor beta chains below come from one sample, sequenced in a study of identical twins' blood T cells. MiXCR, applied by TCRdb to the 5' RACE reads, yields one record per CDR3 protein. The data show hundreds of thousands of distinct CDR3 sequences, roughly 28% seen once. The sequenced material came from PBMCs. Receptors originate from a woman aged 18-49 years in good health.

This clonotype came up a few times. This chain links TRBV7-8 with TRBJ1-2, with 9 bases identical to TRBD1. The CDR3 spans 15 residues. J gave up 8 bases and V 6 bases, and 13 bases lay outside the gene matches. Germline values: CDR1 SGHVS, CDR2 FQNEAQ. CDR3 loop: CASRQTGTGSEGYTF. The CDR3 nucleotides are TGTGCCAGCAGACAAACCGGGACAGGGAGCGAGGGCTACACCTTC.

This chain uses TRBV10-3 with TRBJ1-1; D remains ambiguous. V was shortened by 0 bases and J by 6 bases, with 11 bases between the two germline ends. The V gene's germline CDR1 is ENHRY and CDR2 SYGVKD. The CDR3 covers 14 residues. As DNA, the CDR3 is TGTGCCATCAGTGAGTCAAAGATTGGGTCTGAAGCTTTCTTT. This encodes CAISESKIGSEAFF.

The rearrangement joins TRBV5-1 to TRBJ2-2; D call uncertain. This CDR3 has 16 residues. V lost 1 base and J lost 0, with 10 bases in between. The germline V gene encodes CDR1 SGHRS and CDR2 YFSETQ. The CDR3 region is CASSLPPASNTGELFF. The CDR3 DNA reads TGCGCCAGCAGCTTGCCCCCAGCCTCGAACACCGGGGAGCTGTTTTTT.

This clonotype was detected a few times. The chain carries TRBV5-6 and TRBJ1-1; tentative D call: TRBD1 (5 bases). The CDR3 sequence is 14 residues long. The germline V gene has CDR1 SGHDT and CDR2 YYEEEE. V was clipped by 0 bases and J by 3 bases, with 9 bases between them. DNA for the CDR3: TGTGCCAGCAGCTTGGGTTTAGGGGACACTGAAGCTTTCTTT. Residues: CASSLGLGDTEAFF.

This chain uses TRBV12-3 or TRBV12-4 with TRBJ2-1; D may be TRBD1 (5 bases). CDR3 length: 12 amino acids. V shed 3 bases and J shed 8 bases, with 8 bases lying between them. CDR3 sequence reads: CASSFRGHEQFF. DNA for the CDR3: TGTGCCAGCAGTTTTAGGGGCCATGAGCAGTTCTTC.

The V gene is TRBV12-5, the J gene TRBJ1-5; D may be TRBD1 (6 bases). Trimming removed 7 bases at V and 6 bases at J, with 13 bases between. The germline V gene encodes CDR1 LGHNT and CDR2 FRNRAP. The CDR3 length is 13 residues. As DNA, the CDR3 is TGTGCTAGTGCCCAGGGGTCCGCTCAGCCCCAGCATTTT. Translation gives CASAQGSAQPQHF. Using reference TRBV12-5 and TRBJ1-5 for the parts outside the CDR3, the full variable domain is DARVTQTPRHKVTEMGQEVTMRCQPILGHNTVFWYRQTMMQGLELLAYFRNRAPLDDSGMPKDRFSAEMPDATLATLKIQPSEPRDSAVYFCASAQGSAQPQHFGDGTRLSIL.

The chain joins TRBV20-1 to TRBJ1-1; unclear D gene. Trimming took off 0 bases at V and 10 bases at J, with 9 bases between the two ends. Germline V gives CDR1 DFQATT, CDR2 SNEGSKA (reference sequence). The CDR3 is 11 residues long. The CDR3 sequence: CSARDKGLAFF. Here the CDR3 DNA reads TGCAGTGCTAGAGATAAAGGGTTAGCTTTCTTT.

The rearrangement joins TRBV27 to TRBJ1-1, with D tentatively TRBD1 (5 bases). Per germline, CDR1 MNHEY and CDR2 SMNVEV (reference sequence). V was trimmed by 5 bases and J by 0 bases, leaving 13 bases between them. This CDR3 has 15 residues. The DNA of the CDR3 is TGTGCCAGCAGTCCGCTCGGGACCGTGAACACTGAAGCTTTCTTT. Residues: CASSPLGTVNTEAFF.

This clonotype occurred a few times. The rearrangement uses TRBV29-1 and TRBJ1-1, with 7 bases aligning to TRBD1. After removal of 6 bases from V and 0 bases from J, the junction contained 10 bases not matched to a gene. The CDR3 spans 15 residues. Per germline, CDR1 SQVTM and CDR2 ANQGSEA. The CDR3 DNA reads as TGCAGCGTGCAAGTATTGGACAGGTTGAACACTGAAGCTTTCTTT. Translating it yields CSVQVLDRLNTEAFF.

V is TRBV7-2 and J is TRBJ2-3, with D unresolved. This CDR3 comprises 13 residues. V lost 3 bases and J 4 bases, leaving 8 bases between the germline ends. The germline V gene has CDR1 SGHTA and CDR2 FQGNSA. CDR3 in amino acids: CASSFVAADTQYF. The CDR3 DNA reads TGTGCCAGCAGCTTTGTAGCCGCAGATACGCAGTATTTT.